The 23 T cell receptor beta chains below come from one sample, sequenced in a study of blood T cell repertoires in COVID-19. Profiling relied on immunoSEQ multiplex PCR, and the TCRdb table lists in-frame clones only, not all of them. The table lists over 200,000 clones, 70% to 90% of them singletons. The sample consisted of PBMCs or T cells enriched from blood (not recorded which). Receptor source: a woman aged 50 to 65 who had recovered from COVID-19.

The rearrangement uses TRBV5-1 and TRBJ2-3, with TRBD2 matching 14 bases. The CDR3 extends over 21 amino acids. Looked up from germline, CDR1 is SGHRS and CDR2 is YFSETQ. V lost 3 bases and J lost 5; bases outside the gene matches: 20. CDR3: CASSSLMGLAGVGRRGDTQYF. The CDR3, as DNA: TGCGCCAGCAGCTCCCTAATGGGACTAGCGGGAGTAGGTCGGAGGGGAGATACGCAGTATTTT. The whole variable domain, remainder taken from reference TRBV5-1 and TRBJ2-3, is KAGVTQTPRYLIKTRGQQVTLSCSPISGHRSVSWYQQTPGQGLQFLFEYFSETQRNKGNFPGRFSGRQFSNSRSEMNVSTLELGDSALYLCASSSLMGLAGVGRRGDTQYFGPGTRLTVL.

This chain connects TRBV28 to TRBJ1-5; D uncertain. Germline V gene data show CDR1 as MDHEN and CDR2 as SYDVKM. The CDR3 spans 13 residues. V shed 4 bases and J shed 3 bases, with 7 bases lying between them. As DNA, the CDR3 is TGTGCCAGCAGTTCTAGGATCAATCAGCCCCAGCATTTT. This encodes CASSSRINQPQHF.

The chain combines TRBV10-3 with TRBJ2-1; tentatively, D is TRBD2 (6 bases). Germline V CDR1 and CDR2: ENHRY, SYGVKD. The CDR3 covers 14 residues. V was cut by 3 bases and J by 7 bases, with 13 bases left in between. Written as DNA, the CDR3 is TGTGCCATCAGTGAAGGAACTAGCACGAATGAGCAGTTCTTC. Translating gives CAISEGTSTNEQFF.

The chain links TRBV27 to TRBJ1-1; TRBD1 aligns across 9 bases. CDR3 length equals 13 residues. The trim removed 6 bases at V and 4 bases at J, leaving 3 bases unmatched. Germline values: CDR1 MNHEY, CDR2 SMNVEV (reference sequence). Here the CDR3 DNA reads TGTGCCAGCAGCGTGGACAGGGGCACTGAAGCTTTCTTT. Its protein product is CASSVDRGTEAFF.

Concerning this clone: The sample contains more than one DNA sequence encoding this CDR3. The J gene is TRBJ2-3, the V gene TRBV5-1, with D possibly TRBD1 on 5 matching bases. There are 15 residues in the CDR3. Germline V gene lookup returns CDR1 SGHRS and CDR2 YFSETQ. The V end lost 0 bases, the J end lost 1 base, and 9 bases lay between the germline ends. Here the CDR3 reads CASSLDRPGTDTQYF. DNA of the CDR3: TGCGCCAGCAGCTTGGACAGGCCGGGCACAGATACGCAGTATTTT.

The CDR3 coding sequence is TGCAGTGCTAGTCTAGCGGGGACCAGCTCCTACGAGCAGTACTTC. Residues: CSASLAGTSSYEQYF. The chain recombines TRBV20-1 with TRBJ2-7, with TRBD2 matching 9 bases. Per germline, CDR1 DFQATT and CDR2 SNEGSKA (reference sequence). V lost 3 bases, J lost 0 bases, and 6 bases stayed unmatched. The CDR3 is 15 amino acids.

The rearrangement joins TRBV5-1 to TRBJ1-6, with 9 bases matching TRBD1. The CDR3 runs to 18 residues. V shed 4 bases, J shed 9 bases, and the junction held 17 bases outside the gene matches. Germline lookup yields CDR1 SGHRS and CDR2 YFSETQ. The CDR3 bases are TGCGCCAGCAGCGTTGGGGGACAGGGCATGTCCTGGGGTTCACCCCTCCACTTT. Its translation is CASSVGGQGMSWGSPLHF. The whole variable domain, filled in from reference TRBV5-1 and TRBJ1-6, reads KAGVTQTPRYLIKTRGQQVTLSCSPISGHRSVSWYQQTPGQGLQFLFEYFSETQRNKGNFPGRFSGRQFSNSRSEMNVSTLELGDSALYLCASSVGGQGMSWGSPLHFGNGTRLTVT.

There are a few counts of this clone. The chain is built from TRBV19 and TRBJ1-1, with 10 bases aligning to TRBD1. Germline CDR1 reads LNHDA; CDR2 reads SQIVND (reference sequence). This CDR3 has 15 amino acids. The ends lost 4 bases at V and 9 bases at J; junction bases unmatched: 11. CDR3 sequence (DNA): TGTGCCAGTAGTACCGAAAGGACAGGGGGACCCCAAGCTTTCTTT. It specifies CASSTERTGGPQAFF.

The chain has TRBV28 and TRBJ1-5; D remains ambiguous. CDR3 size: 12 residues. V lost 3 bases and J lost 9, with 9 bases in between. Looked up from germline, CDR1 is MDHEN and CDR2 is SYDVKM. CDR3 sequence: CASSFMAGPQHF. In DNA form, the CDR3 reads TGTGCCAGCAGTTTTATGGCAGGGCCCCAGCATTTT.

V and J are TRBV4-1 and TRBJ2-7; 11 bases fit TRBD2. The V gene's germline CDR1 is MGHRA and CDR2 YSYEKL. The CDR3 runs to 16 residues. V lost 0 bases to trimming and J lost 3 bases; unmatched junction nucleotides: 4. For the CDR3, the DNA is TGCGCCAGCAGCCAAGAAGGGACTAGCGGTTTCTACGAGCAGTACTTC. Translated: CASSQEGTSGFYEQYF.

The V call is TRBV11-2, the J call TRBJ2-2, with unresolved D. The CDR3 is 14 residues long. Germline-derived CDR1 and CDR2 are SGHAT and FQNNGV. The V and J ends lost 1 base and 2 bases respectively, with 5 bases between them. The CDR3 DNA reads TGTGCCAGCAGCTTAGGCACAAACACCGGGGAGCTGTTTTTT. Protein: CASSLGTNTGELFF.

This clone was found a few times. The rearrangement joins TRBV20-1 to TRBJ2-7, with unresolved D. From germline, CDR1 is DFQATT and CDR2 SNEGSKA (reference sequence). Trimming removed 3 bases at V and 5 bases at J, with 8 bases between. This CDR3 contains 11 residues. CDR3 nucleotide sequence: TGCAGTGCTAGCCGCGCCGACGAGCAGTACTTC. Protein sequence: CSASRADEQYF.

The chain recombines TRBV7-5 with TRBJ1-2; the D call of TRBD1 is as the table states it, not checked on the DNA. TRBV7-5 corresponds to a pseudogene. The length of the CDR3 is 13 residues. The CDR3 is CARSLVTAYGYTF. The DNA of the CDR3 is TGTGCCAGAAGCTTAGTAACAGCCTATGGCTACACCTTC.

The chain links TRBV9 to TRBJ2-1, with a possible D match to TRBD1 (5 bases). V was clipped by 3 bases and J by 0 bases, with 13 bases between them. Germline V gene lookup returns CDR1 SGDLS and CDR2 YYNGEE. This CDR3 is 16 amino acids long. DNA of the CDR3: TGTGCCAGCAGCGGCTGGGGCCCCAGCTCCTACAATGAGCAGTTCTTC. Translated: CASSGWGPSSYNEQFF.

The rearrangement links TRBV7-6 to TRBJ2-2; 8 bases match TRBD2. The J segment lost 0 bases and the V segment lost 4 bases, leaving 4 bases of the junction unmatched. The CDR3 spans 16 residues. The germline gives CDR1 SGHVS, CDR2 FNYEAQ. CDR3 region: CASSSLAGSNTGELFF. The DNA of the CDR3 is TGTGCCAGCAGCTCCTTAGCGGGGTCGAACACCGGGGAGCTGTTTTTT.

The rearrangement links TRBV11-2 to TRBJ1-1, with 8 nucleotides matching TRBD1. The ends lost 6 bases at V and 4 bases at J; junction bases unmatched: 10. CDR1 is SGHAT, CDR2 FQNNGV, per germline. The CDR3 has 15 amino acids. The DNA for the CDR3 is TGTGCCAGCAGAGACAGGGGCCTTAGGGGCACTGAAGCTTTCTTT. Translating it yields CASRDRGLRGTEAFF.

The chain joins TRBV27 to TRBJ1-1, with D perhaps matching TRBD1 (5 bases). V dropped 6 bases and J dropped 6 bases, with 8 bases sitting between them. CDR1 and CDR2 (germline): MNHEY, SMNVEV (reference sequence). The CDR3 consists of 11 residues. The chain's CDR3 is CASRSGPEAFF. Here the CDR3 DNA reads TGTGCCAGCAGATCAGGGCCTGAAGCTTTCTTT.

The chain carries TRBV9 and TRBJ2-5, with 9 nucleotides matching TRBD2. Losses at the gene ends were 3 bases for V and 5 bases for J; bases not matched to a gene: 8. CDR3 size: 15 residues. In germline, CDR1 is SGDLS, CDR2 YYNGEE. The CDR3 here is CASSAGTSMSETQYF. Written as DNA, the CDR3 is TGTGCCAGCAGCGCGGGGACTAGCATGAGTGAGACCCAGTACTTC.

DNA of the CDR3: TGTGCCTGGAGTACTAGGACAGGGGTAGCCACTAACTATGGCTACACCTTC. Translated: CAWSTRTGVATNYGYTF. The V gene is TRBV30, the J gene TRBJ1-2, with 9 bases fitting TRBD1. The junction had 10 bases not matched to a gene; V was cut back by 2 bases and J by 0 bases. Per germline, CDR1 GTSNPN and CDR2 SVGIG (reference sequence). This CDR3 contains 17 residues.

The rearrangement joins TRBV28 to TRBJ1-2; D gene ambiguous. Trimming left V 5 bases short and J 4 bases short, with 11 bases between. The CDR3 has 13 residues. In germline, CDR1 is MDHEN, CDR2 SYDVKM. The CDR3 DNA sequence: TGTGCCAGCAGTCATTCACCTACCTATGGCTACACCTTC. It is translated as CASSHSPTYGYTF.

The rearrangement links TRBV3-1 (or the pseudogene TRBV3-2) to TRBJ1-2; no clear D. The germline gives CDR1 LGHDT, CDR2 YNNKEL (reference sequence). Trimming took off 1 base at V and 4 bases at J, with 10 bases between the two ends. The CDR3 loop spans 14 amino acids. The CDR3 DNA follows: TGTGCCAGCAGCCAAGGAGGCCCGGGCTATGGCTACACCTTC. Translating gives CASSQGGPGYGYTF.

This sequence joins TRBV19 and TRBJ1-1; D is undetermined. Germline CDR1 and CDR2: LNHDA and SQIVND (reference sequence). The ends were cut back, 0 bases at V and 2 bases at J, with 10 bases in the middle. The CDR3 is 15 amino acids. The CDR3 DNA is TGTGCCAGTAGTATAGAGGCCAGTCCTAACACTGAAGCTTTCTTT. Protein: CASSIEASPNTEAFF.

V usage is TRBV5-1 and J usage is TRBJ2-3; TRBD2 matches at 9 bases. This CDR3 is built from 18 residues. The trim removed 3 bases at V and 3 bases at J, leaving 14 bases unmatched. CDR1 is SGHRS, CDR2 YFSETQ, per germline. The CDR3 DNA reads as TGCGCCAGCAGCTCCTGGGGGCGGGAGGGCCCGGGGACAGATACGCAGTATTTT. Translated: CASSSWGREGPGTDTQYF.